The source of this TCR beta chain is a study of radiation and T cells in renal cell carcinoma. Treatment of the sample: treatment-naive control, cytoreductive nephrectomy. Sequencing used immunoSEQ multiplex PCR; TCRdb keeps in-frame clones, though not all of them. The sample consists of 15,000 to 20,000 clones, about 50% of them appearing once. This TCR came from a man in his forties with renal cell carcinoma. The sample here was tumor tissue, taken from a patient whose treatment was nephrectomy without radiotherapy.

CDR3 amino acids: CASNSGGPVDEQFF. CDR3 DNA: TGTGCCAGCAACTCGGGGGGGCCAGTCGATGAGCAGTTCTTC. This rearrangement joins TRBV7-2 to TRBJ2-1; 8 bases map to TRBD2. Germline V gives CDR1 SGHTA, CDR2 FQGNSA. J lost 8 bases, V lost 7 bases, and 10 bases had no gene match. The CDR3 runs 14 residues.